The rows below give T cell receptor beta chains drawn from one sample of a study of T cell repertoires in aging, cancer and after chemotherapy. Each CDR3 protein gets one entry after TCRdb re-called the multiplex PCR reads with MiXCR. The table shows about 17,000 distinct CDR3 sequences, with roughly 53% occurring only once. Sequencing input: blood. These receptors originate from a human donor in good health. Both conserved end residues are trimmed from each CDR3. Each record gives: clone size, V gene, CDR3 protein. Clone sizes are given selectively: once, few, many, or a class where the clone is expanded.

. TRBV15 ATSRDLLETEAF
. TRBV15 ATSLLGGGGNTEAF
. TRBV19 ASSIEGGRAFYEQY
. TRBV30 AWSRWTSGGPTEQY
. TRBV6-2/TRBV6-3 ASSYPRSEQY
. TRBV27 ASSALAGGNNEQF
few TRBV6-1 ASSEEGRGQETQY
few TRBV5-4 ASSPGLGDYNEQF
. TRBV6-1 AISPGLAGDNEQF
few TRBV19 ASSIASDEKLF
. TRBV19 ASSILEAGDREQF
. TRBV27 ASRLAGVGYNEQF
. TRBV12-3/TRBV12-4 ASSSPGLAGYEQY
few TRBV11-1 ASSLGPGWEQETQY
. TRBV15 ATSRDQGTGEVPYNEQF
few TRBV19 ATRTASYEQY
. TRBV19 ASSYSGSSYNEQF
. TRBV6-6 ASSPQGPPDTQY
few TRBV19 ASWLAYPYEQY
. TRBV6-5 ASSYSTGTSGHTGELF
few TRBV29-1 SVVPIQGSSYNEQF
. TRBV6-5 ASSETGVSLYGYT
. TRBV19 ASSSPGTALYEQY
. TRBV20-1 SAREVMRAYEQY
. TRBV29-1 SVVLRGTGGNQPQH
. TRBV19 ASSMGAGTSKNIQY
. TRBV10-3 AISEREMGSYNEQF
. TRBV19 ASSITRVGDEQF
. TRBV6-1 ASSYDGRGRGGTQY
medium-sized TRBV11-1 ASSLGLAEGQETQY
. TRBV19 ASSIGGGLGYEQY
. TRBV5-5 ASSLVQETQY
. TRBV27 ASSPRASFDTGELF
few TRBV15 ATSRDFASGADGEQF
. TRBV6-6 ASSPFGGWGTGELF
few TRBV6-1 ASRAPGTYEQY
. TRBV11-1 ASSLGTGGTYEQY
. TRBV6-2/TRBV6-3 ASSYSTGAIDLLYGYT
once TRBV15 ATGTSGSLSTQY
. TRBV18 ASSPTYEDTQY
. TRBV27 AIKPGLNTGELF
. TRBV24-1 ATSDRAVEKLF
. TRBV29-1 SVEETSGNEQF